The T cell receptor beta chain described here comes from a study of blood T cell repertoires in COVID-19. V lost 0 bases and J lost 1, with 7 bases in between. CDR3 length: 14 amino acids. CDR1 is SGDLS, CDR2 YYNGEE, per germline. Per the study methods: Estimation of nucleated cell counts was performed using reference gene primer amplification. TCRdb keeps only in-frame clones here, not all; method: immunoSEQ multiplex PCR. V and J calls and clone size are copied from that table; D and trimming were computed from the DNA. In the table there are about 300,000 clones, approximately 85% of which are singletons.

The source material was peripheral blood. The TCR originated in a woman aged 45-59 years with acute or convalescent COVID-19. The chain combines TRBV9 with TRBJ1-1; no definite D call. The CDR3 sequence: CASSVVTGNTEAFF. In nucleotides, the CDR3 is TGTGCCAGCAGCGTAGTGACGGGGAACACTGAAGCTTTCTTT.